A single sample gave rise to the 6 T cell receptor beta chains below, sequenced in a study of blood T cell repertoires in COVID-19. Sequencing used immunoSEQ multiplex PCR; TCRdb keeps in-frame clones, though not all of them. The sample contains about 110,000 clones, over 65% of which appear only once. Material: peripheral blood. The origin of the receptors is a woman in her 40s with acute or convalescent COVID-19.

The V and J genes are TRBV7-2 and TRBJ2-1, with D perhaps matching TRBD2 (5 bases). V was shortened by 5 bases and J by 4 bases, with 15 bases between the two germline ends. Germline lookup yields CDR1 SGHTA and CDR2 FQGNSA. The CDR3 is made up of 15 amino acids. The CDR3 DNA sequence: TGTGCCAGCAGCACCTCGGGCGGGCATTACAATGAGCAGTTCTTC. This codes for CASSTSGGHYNEQFF. The full variable domain, completed using reference TRBV7-2 and TRBJ2-1, is GAGVSQSPSNKVTEKGKDVELRCDPISGHTALYWYRQSLGQGLEFLIYFQGNSAPDKSGLPSDRFSAERTGGSVSTLTIQRTQQEDSAVYLCASSTSGGHYNEQFFGPGTRLTVL.

The chain joins TRBV12-5 to TRBJ1-1; tentative D call: TRBD1 (5 bases). Germline CDR1 reads LGHNT; CDR2 reads FRNRAP. The CDR3 has 13 residues. V lost 3 bases and J lost 5, with 10 bases in between. CDR3 amino acids: CASGLGATTEAFF. CDR3 DNA: TGTGCTAGTGGTTTAGGGGCTACGACTGAAGCTTTCTTT.

The rearrangement joins TRBV3-1 (or the pseudogene TRBV3-2) to TRBJ1-1, with 7 bases aligning to TRBD1. The germline gives CDR1 LGHDT, CDR2 YNNKEL (reference sequence). The trim removed 8 bases at V and 1 base at J, leaving 10 bases unmatched. The CDR3 runs to 15 residues. The CDR3 protein is CASQGQTAKNTEAFF. DNA of the CDR3: TGTGCCAGCCAGGGACAGACTGCAAAGAACACTGAAGCTTTCTTT.

The rearrangement uses TRBV9 and TRBJ2-5, with D unresolved. The CDR3 is 14 amino acids. V was shortened by 0 bases and J by 3 bases, with 9 bases between the two germline ends. Per germline, CDR1 SGDLS and CDR2 YYNGEE. CDR3 in amino acids: CASSVGALKETQYF. The CDR3 nucleotides are TGTGCCAGCAGCGTAGGTGCACTCAAAGAGACCCAGTACTTC.

J is TRBJ1-4 and V is TRBV4-1; a weak D match, TRBD1 (5 bases). The CDR3 is 16 amino acids. Trimming removed 1 base from V and 7 bases from J, with 16 bases in between. Germline V gene lookup returns CDR1 MGHRA and CDR2 YSYEKL. The CDR3 DNA reads as TGCGCCAGCAGCCAAGGGGGTGCGGGGCCAATTGAAAAACTGTTTTTT. It translates to CASSQGGAGPIEKLFF.

This chain connects TRBV7-9 to TRBJ2-3; perhaps TRBD1 as D (6 bases). CDR1 and CDR2 (germline): SEHNR, FQNEAQ (reference sequence). This CDR3 contains 16 residues. V lost 5 bases, J lost 0 bases, and 15 bases lay in between. The CDR3 reads CASSIPLTGSTDTQYF. CDR3 nucleotide sequence: TGTGCCAGCAGCATCCCTCTGACAGGAAGCACAGATACGCAGTATTTT. The full variable domain, rest sourced from reference TRBV7-9 and TRBJ2-3, is DTGVSQNPRHKITKRGQNVTFRCDPISEHNRLYWYRQTLGQGPEFLTYFQNEAQLEKSRLLSDRFSAERPKGSFSTLEIQRTEQGDSAMYLCASSIPLTGSTDTQYFGPGTRLTVL.